This passage covers 22 T cell receptor beta chains from one sample sequenced in a study of graft-versus-host responses after intestinal transplantation. Assay: immunoSEQ multiplex PCR; the TCRdb copy retains only in-frame clones and omits some. The sample holds about 19,000 clones, approximately 90% seen once. The specimen was PBMCs, collected 350 to 400 days after transplant. The receptors come from a human patient who received an intestinal transplant, so some T cells may come from the graft donor.

The J gene is TRBJ2-1, the V gene TRBV5-1, with 11 bases aligning to TRBD2. Germline CDR1 reads SGHRS; CDR2 reads YFSETQ. Germline trimming cut 0 bases from V and 9 bases from J; bases unmatched to any gene: 5. This CDR3 comprises 15 residues. The DNA for the CDR3 is TGCGCCAGCAGCTTGGTTAGCGGGGGGGCCGGTGAGCAGTTCTTC. Translated, it gives CASSLVSGGAGEQFF.

The chain has TRBV7-2 and TRBJ2-7; 11 nucleotides line up with TRBD2. This CDR3 contains 15 residues. Germline CDR1 is SGHTA and CDR2 is FQGNSA. The J segment lost 5 bases and the V segment lost 5 bases, leaving 8 bases of the junction unmatched. The chain's CDR3 is CASSPVAGGPDEQYF. The CDR3, as DNA: TGTGCCAGCAGCCCCGTAGCGGGAGGGCCCGACGAGCAGTACTTC.

This chain connects TRBV28 to TRBJ1-2, with a weak D call TRBD1 (6 bases). This CDR3 has 14 amino acids. From germline, CDR1 is MDHEN and CDR2 SYDVKM. Trimming shortened V by 8 bases and J by 7 bases, and 20 bases separated the two germline ends. In DNA, the CDR3 is TGTGCCAGCGGAGGGGGGGGCAAGTTCGGTGGCTACACCTTC. As protein: CASGGGGKFGGYTF.

The chain recombines TRBV10-3 with TRBJ2-7, with 12 bases identical to TRBD2. V was clipped by 6 bases and J by 1 base; unmatched bases: 4. Per the germline V gene, CDR1 is ENHRY and CDR2 is SYGVKD. The length of the CDR3 is 15 residues. CDR3 sequence reads: CAISRLAGASYEQYF. The DNA for the CDR3 is TGTGCCATCAGCCGACTAGCGGGAGCTTCCTACGAGCAGTACTTC.

The chain has TRBV5-1 and TRBJ2-5; D gene unclear. CDR3 length: 14 amino acids. CDR1 SGHRS and CDR2 YFSETQ come from the germline V gene. Between the trimmed V and J ends, which lost 6 bases and 0 bases, there was a span of 12 bases. CDR3 loop: CASTKRWYQETQYF. CDR3 bases: TGCGCCAGCACCAAACGGTGGTACCAAGAGACCCAGTACTTC.

The chain uses TRBV4-1 and TRBJ2-3; 8 nucleotides line up with TRBD1. This CDR3 has 14 residues. Germline loops: CDR1 MGHRA, CDR2 YSYEKL. The J segment lost 1 base and the V segment lost 9 bases, leaving 6 bases of the junction unmatched. CDR3 in DNA: TGCGCCAGGCACCCGGGACAGGGCACAGATACGCAGTATTTT. Its protein is CARHPGQGTDTQYF.

This clone has only a few counts. This rearrangement joins TRBV2 to TRBJ2-5; perhaps TRBD1 as D (6 bases). Germline CDR1 SNHLY, CDR2 FYNNEI. The CDR3 consists of 13 residues. Trimming shortened V by 7 bases and J by 2 bases, and 11 bases separated the two germline ends. DNA for the CDR3: TGTGCCAGCACATGGCAGGGGCAAGAGACCCAGTACTTC. Protein product: CASTWQGQETQYF. The full variable domain, rest sourced from reference TRBV2 and TRBJ2-5, is EPEVTQTPSHQVTQMGQEVILRCVPISNHLYFYWYRQILGQKVEFLVSFYNNEISEKSEIFDDQFSVERPDGSNFTLKIRSTKLEDSAMYFCASTWQGQETQYFGPGTRLLVL.

The rearrangement links TRBV5-5 to TRBJ2-7; D may be TRBD1 (6 bases). V was shortened by 2 bases and J by 1 base, with 19 bases between the two germline ends. The germline gives CDR1 SGHKS, CDR2 YYEKEE (reference sequence). The CDR3 is 17 amino acids. In nucleotides, the CDR3 is TGTGCCAGCAGCTTCCCCCGCCGACAGGAACCTTCCTACGAGCAGTACTTC. Translated: CASSFPRRQEPSYEQYF.

This clone was detected once. The chain has TRBV5-1 and TRBJ2-6; 9 bases match TRBD1. The CDR3 has 19 residues. CDR1 and CDR2 from the germline V gene are SGHRS and YFSETQ. V lost 2 bases, J lost 0 bases, and 9 bases stayed unmatched. CDR3: CASSLTPWGQGSGANVLTF. The CDR3 bases are TGCGCCAGCAGCTTAACTCCTTGGGGACAGGGCTCTGGGGCCAACGTCCTGACTTTC.

The V call is TRBV18, the J call TRBJ2-7; 9 nucleotides align to TRBD1. V lost 3 bases to trimming and J lost 4 bases; unmatched junction nucleotides: 4. Germline CDR1 and CDR2: KGHSH and LQKENI. The CDR3 loop spans 14 amino acids. CDR3 amino acids: CASSPGTGNYEQYF. The CDR3 DNA reads as TGTGCCAGCTCACCCGGGACAGGGAATTACGAGCAGTACTTC.

The rearrangement joins TRBV10-3 to TRBJ2-3; 9 nucleotides agree with TRBD2. The CDR3 runs 16 residues. Germline CDR1 is ENHRY and CDR2 is SYGVKD. Losses at the gene ends were 10 bases for V and 2 bases for J; bases not matched to a gene: 13. DNA of the CDR3: TGTGCCACCTCGCGGCCTAGCGGGGAGAACACAGATACGCAGTATTTT. Protein: CATSRPSGENTDTQYF.

This chain links TRBV6-5 with TRBJ1-4; tentative D call: TRBD1 (6 bases). The germline CDR1 and CDR2 sequences are MNHEY and SVGAGI. V lost 0 bases and J 6 bases, leaving 11 bases between the germline ends. This CDR3 region has 15 residues. In DNA form, the CDR3 reads TGTGCCAGCAGTTACTCAACCGGGACATATGAAAAACTGTTTTTT. It encodes CASSYSTGTYEKLFF.

The chain joins TRBV6-4 to TRBJ2-5; 11 positions agree with TRBD2. Germline V gene data show CDR1 as MRHNA and CDR2 as SNTAGT. The length of the CDR3 is 16 residues. After removal of 6 bases from V and 2 bases from J, the junction contained 8 bases not matched to a gene. The CDR3 DNA is TGTGCCAGCAGCTCACCCGGGACTAGCGGACAAGAGACCCAGTACTTC. Translation gives CASSSPGTSGQETQYF.

CDR3 residues: CASSVGGSTDTQYF. CDR3 DNA sequence: TGTGCCAGCAGTGTCGGAGGGAGCACAGATACGCAGTATTTT. The chain carries TRBV2 and TRBJ2-3, with D possibly matching TRBD2 (6 bases). The CDR3 totals 14 residues. V lost 4 bases and J lost 0, with 8 bases in between. Germline V lookup: CDR1 SNHLY, CDR2 FYNNEI.

The gene calls are TRBV6-5 and TRBJ2-5; the D gene is possibly TRBD1 (5 bases). Germline loops: CDR1 MNHEY, CDR2 SVGAGI. CDR3 size: 15 residues. Trimming took off 5 bases at V and 2 bases at J, with 15 bases between the two ends. The CDR3 loop is CASSIDLGLQETQYF. The CDR3 DNA is TGTGCCAGCAGTATCGACCTGGGGCTTCAAGAGACCCAGTACTTC.

The genes are TRBV2 and TRBJ2-7; 7 nucleotides agree with TRBD1. This CDR3 has 14 residues. With 5 bases clipped from V and 1 base from J, the junction kept 5 bases outside the gene matches. Germline CDR1 reads SNHLY; CDR2 reads FYNNEI. CDR3 in DNA: TGTGCCAGCAGTCCCAGGGACAGTTCCTACGAGCAGTACTTC. As protein: CASSPRDSSYEQYF.

The chain has TRBV4-1 and TRBJ2-2, with 14 bases lining up with TRBD2. This CDR3 spans 17 amino acids. Germline lookup yields CDR1 MGHRA and CDR2 YSYEKL. V trimming: 3 bases; J trimming: 6 bases; junction bases outside the gene matches: 6. The CDR3 loop reads CASSQLGTSGGAGELFF. CDR3 sequence (DNA): TGCGCCAGCAGCCAGCTTGGGACTAGCGGGGGCGCCGGGGAGCTGTTTTTT.

The chain joins TRBV2 to TRBJ1-3, with 9 bases fitting TRBD1. The CDR3 runs to 16 residues. V shed 6 bases and J 2 bases; nucleotides not matched to a gene: 8. Germline assignment: CDR1 SNHLY and CDR2 FYNNEI. CDR3 region: CASRVSRQGAGNTIYF. CDR3 DNA sequence: TGTGCCAGCAGGGTATCCCGACAGGGGGCTGGAAACACCATATATTTT.

This clone was seen only once. J is TRBJ2-7 and V is TRBV7-8, with D perhaps matching TRBD1 or TRBD2 (5 bases each). Germline-derived CDR1 and CDR2 are SGHVS and FQNEAQ. V shed 8 bases and J shed 7 bases, with 15 bases lying between them. The CDR3 length is 12 residues. The CDR3 is CASEGRVGEQYF. CDR3 in DNA: TGTGCCAGCGAGGGCAGGGTGGGTGAGCAGTACTTC.

The V and J genes are TRBV13 and TRBJ2-4; D remains ambiguous. Germline V lookup: CDR1 PRHDT, CDR2 FYEKMQ (reference sequence). There are 14 residues in the CDR3. V lost 1 base to trimming and J lost 3 bases, with 7 bases between them. As DNA, the CDR3 is TGTGCCAGCAGCTTAGTTCAGGACAAAAACATTCAGTACTTC. It translates to CASSLVQDKNIQYF.

The rearrangement joins TRBV7-3 to TRBJ2-3, with 11 bases that match TRBD2. This CDR3 contains 15 residues. Germline V gene data show CDR1 as SGHTA and CDR2 as FQGTGA. Unmatched junction bases numbered 5, after V lost 5 bases and J lost 4 bases. In DNA, the CDR3 is TGTGCCAGCAGCGGTAGCGGGGGGGCCCCAGATACGCAGTATTTT. Encoded protein: CASSGSGGAPDTQYF.

This chain uses TRBV6-1 with TRBJ1-5; D ambiguous. Germline V gene lookup returns CDR1 MNHNS and CDR2 SASEGT. V shed 4 bases and J shed 16 bases, with 20 bases lying between them. This CDR3 is built from 13 residues. The CDR3, as DNA: TGTGCCAGCAGTGGCGGCGAGGTCGGCGCGAGACATTTT. It yields the protein CASSGGEVGARHF.